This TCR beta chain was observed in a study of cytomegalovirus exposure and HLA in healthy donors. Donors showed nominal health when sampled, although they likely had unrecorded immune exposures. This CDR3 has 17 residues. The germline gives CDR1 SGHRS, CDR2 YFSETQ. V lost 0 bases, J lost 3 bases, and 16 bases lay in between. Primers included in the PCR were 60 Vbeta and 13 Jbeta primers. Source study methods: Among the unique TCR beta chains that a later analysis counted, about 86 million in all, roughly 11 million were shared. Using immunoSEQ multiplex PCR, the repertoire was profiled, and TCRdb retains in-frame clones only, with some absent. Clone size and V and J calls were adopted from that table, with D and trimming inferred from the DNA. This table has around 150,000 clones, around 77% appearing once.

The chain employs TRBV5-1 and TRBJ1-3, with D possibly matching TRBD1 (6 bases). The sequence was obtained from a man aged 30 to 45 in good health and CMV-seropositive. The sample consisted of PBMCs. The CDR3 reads CASSLDGGHGLGNTIYF. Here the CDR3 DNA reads TGCGCCAGCAGCTTGGATGGGGGACACGGACTTGGAAACACCATATATTTT.